The entry below describes one T cell receptor (beta chain). The assay was immunoSEQ multiplex PCR, and TCRdb's table has in-frame clones only and misses some. The sample has 250,000 to 300,000 clones, roughly 90% seen once. The record originates from a study of blood T cell repertoires in COVID-19. CDR1 KGHSH and CDR2 LQKENI come from the germline V gene. The CDR3 extends over 12 amino acids. Between the trimmed V and J ends, which lost 3 bases and 8 bases, there was a span of 10 bases. The rearrangement uses TRBV18 and TRBJ1-1, with a possible D match to TRBD1 (5 bases). This TCR was sampled from a woman aged 55-75 years who had recovered from COVID-19. The sequenced material came from PBMCs or T cells enriched from blood (not recorded which). The CDR3 DNA reads as TGTGCCAGCTCACCCTCAGCAGGGGAAGCTTTCTTT. This translates into CASSPSAGEAFF.